This T cell receptor (beta chain) was obtained from a study of cytotoxic CD8 clonotypes in ibrutinib-treated CLL. General study results and limits: Sampling of sustained-remission and progressing patients occurred at differing times. T-cell clonality at baseline went above that of age-matched healthy donors and rose and fell with circulating CD8+ T-cell counts.

To note about this clone: Its antigen is still unknown.

Only in-frame clones appear in the TCRdb table, and some are missing; sequencing was by immunoSEQ multiplex PCR. Here the sample spans about 140,000 clones, approximately 80% being singletons. The sequence was collected from a human donor with chronic lymphocytic leukemia. This sample comprised PBMCs, obtained after 36 months of ibrutinib treatment.

CDR3 residues: CASSPHRVEANVLTF. CDR3 nucleotides: TGTGCCAGCAGTCCTCACAGGGTTGAGGCCAACGTCCTGACTTTC. The rearrangement links TRBV6-1 to TRBJ2-6, with a tentative D call TRBD1 (6 bases). The V and J ends lost 5 bases and 6 bases respectively, with 14 bases between them. This CDR3 region has 15 residues. The germline CDR1 and CDR2 sequences are MNHNS and SASEGT.